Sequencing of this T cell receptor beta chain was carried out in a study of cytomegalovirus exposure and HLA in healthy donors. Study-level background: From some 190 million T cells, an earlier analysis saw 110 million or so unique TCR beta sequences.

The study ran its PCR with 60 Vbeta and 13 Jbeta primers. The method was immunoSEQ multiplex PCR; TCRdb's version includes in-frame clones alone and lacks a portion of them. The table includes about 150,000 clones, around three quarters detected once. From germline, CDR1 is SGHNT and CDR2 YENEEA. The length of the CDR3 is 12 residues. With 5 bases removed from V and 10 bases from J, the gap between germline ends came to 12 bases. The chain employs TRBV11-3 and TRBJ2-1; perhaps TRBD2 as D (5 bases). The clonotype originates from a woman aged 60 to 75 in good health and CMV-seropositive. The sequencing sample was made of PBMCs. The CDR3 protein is CASSPGREEQFF. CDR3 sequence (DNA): TGTGCCAGCAGCCCCGGCCGGGAAGAGCAGTTCTTC.